Detailed here is one T cell receptor beta chain. The antigen is not known. A junction boundary mismatches the germline segment, possibly from a read error. Unique molecular identifiers were carried by the TCR beta cDNA libraries. TCRdb re-called the PCR reads with MiXCR, one entry per CDR3 protein. Of more than 450,000 distinct CDR3 sequences detected, around a third appear once; the ten largest clones hold less than 6%. The sample originates from a study of post-analysis software for immune sequencing data. Whole-study context: Relapsing-remitting, secondary progressive and progressive-relapsing multiple sclerosis courses were included. Study observations and caveats: Controls had significantly higher normalized Chao1 diversity than multiple sclerosis patients. Included in a set of about 5 TRBV segments more frequent in patients than controls were TRBV5-6, TRBV5-1 and TRBV20-1.

The germline V gene has CDR1 MGHRA and CDR2 YSYEKL. CDR3 length: 14 amino acids. V usage is TRBV4-1 and J usage is TRBJ2-5; maybe TRBD1 (5 bases). Sequenced sample: blood. This TCR was recovered from a girl aged 2 to 17 with multiple sclerosis. CDR3 nucleotides: TGCGCCAGCACCCAAACTCCAGGGTACGAGACCCAGTACTTC. Translated, it gives CASTQTPGYETQYF.